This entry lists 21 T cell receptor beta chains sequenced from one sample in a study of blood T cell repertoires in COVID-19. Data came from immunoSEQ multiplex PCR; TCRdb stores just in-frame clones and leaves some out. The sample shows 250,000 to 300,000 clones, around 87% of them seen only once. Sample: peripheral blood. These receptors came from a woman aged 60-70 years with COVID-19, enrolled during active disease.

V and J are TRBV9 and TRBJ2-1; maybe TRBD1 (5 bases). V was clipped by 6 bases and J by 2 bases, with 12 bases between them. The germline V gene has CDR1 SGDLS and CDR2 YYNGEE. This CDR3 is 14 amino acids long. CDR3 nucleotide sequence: TGTGCCAGCAATAGGGCAGGGACCTACAATGAGCAGTTCTTC. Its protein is CASNRAGTYNEQFF.

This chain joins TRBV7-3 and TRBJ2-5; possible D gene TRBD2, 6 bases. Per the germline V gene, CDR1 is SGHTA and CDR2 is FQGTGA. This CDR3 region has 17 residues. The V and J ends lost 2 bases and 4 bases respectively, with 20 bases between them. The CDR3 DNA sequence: TGTGCCAGCAGCTTATTCATTTGTCTGGCGGGGATAGAGACCCAGTACTTC. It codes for CASSLFICLAGIETQYF.

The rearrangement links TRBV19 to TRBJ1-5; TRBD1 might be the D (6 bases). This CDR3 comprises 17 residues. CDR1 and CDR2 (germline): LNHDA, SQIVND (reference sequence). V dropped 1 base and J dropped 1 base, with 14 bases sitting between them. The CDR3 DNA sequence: TGTGCCAGTAGTATAGGGCGCAGGGGCCAGAGCAATCAGCCCCAGCATTTT. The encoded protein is CASSIGRRGQSNQPQHF.

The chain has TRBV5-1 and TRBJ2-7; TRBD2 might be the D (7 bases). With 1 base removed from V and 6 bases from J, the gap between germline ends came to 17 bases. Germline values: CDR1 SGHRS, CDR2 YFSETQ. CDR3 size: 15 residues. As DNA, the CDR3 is TGCGCCAGCAGCTTGACTACAGGGAGGGTTGGCGAGCAGTACTTC. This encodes CASSLTTGRVGEQYF. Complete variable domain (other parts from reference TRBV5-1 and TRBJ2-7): KAGVTQTPRYLIKTRGQQVTLSCSPISGHRSVSWYQQTPGQGLQFLFEYFSETQRNKGNFPGRFSGRQFSNSRSEMNVSTLELGDSALYLCASSLTTGRVGEQYFGPGTRLTVT.

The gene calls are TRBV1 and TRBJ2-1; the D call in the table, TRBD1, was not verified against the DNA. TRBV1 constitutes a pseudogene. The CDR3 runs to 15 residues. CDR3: CTSSQVWRTDNEQFF. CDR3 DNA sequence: TGCACCAGCAGCCAAGTCTGGCGGACAGACAATGAGCAGTTCTTC.

CDR3 in DNA: TGTGCCAGCGGGGAGACAGGGGGTACGGCGCTGGGTGAGCAGTACTTC. Amino acids: CASGETGGTALGEQYF. V is TRBV28 and J is TRBJ2-7; 9 bases map to TRBD1. Germline CDR1 is MDHEN and CDR2 is SYDVKM. CDR3 length equals 16 residues. The V and J ends lost 8 bases and 7 bases, in that order; junction bases with no gene match: 18. Based on the CDR3 plus reference TRBV28 and TRBJ2-7, the full variable domain is DVKVTQSSRYLVKRTGEKVFLECVQDMDHENMFWYRQDPGLGLRLIYFSYDVKMKEKGDIPEGYSVSREKKERFSLILESASTNQTSMYLCASGETGGTALGEQYFGPGTRLTVT.

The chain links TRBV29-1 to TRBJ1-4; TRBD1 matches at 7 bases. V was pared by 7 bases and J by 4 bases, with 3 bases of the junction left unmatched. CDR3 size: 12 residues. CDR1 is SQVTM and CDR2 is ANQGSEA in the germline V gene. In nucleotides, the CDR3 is TGCAGCGCCGCAGGGGGTAATGAAAAACTGTTTTTT. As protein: CSAAGGNEKLFF.

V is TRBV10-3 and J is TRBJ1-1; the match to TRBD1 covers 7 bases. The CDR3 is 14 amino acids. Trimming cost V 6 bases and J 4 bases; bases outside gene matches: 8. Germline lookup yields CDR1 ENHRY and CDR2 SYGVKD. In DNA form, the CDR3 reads TGTGCCATCAGCCAACAGGGGCGAGGCACTGAAGCTTTCTTT. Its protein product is CAISQQGRGTEAFF.

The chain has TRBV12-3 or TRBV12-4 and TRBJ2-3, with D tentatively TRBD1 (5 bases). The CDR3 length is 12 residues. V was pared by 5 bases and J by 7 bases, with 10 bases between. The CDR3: CASSHRINTQYF. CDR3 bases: TGTGCCAGCAGTCACAGGATCAATACGCAGTATTTT.

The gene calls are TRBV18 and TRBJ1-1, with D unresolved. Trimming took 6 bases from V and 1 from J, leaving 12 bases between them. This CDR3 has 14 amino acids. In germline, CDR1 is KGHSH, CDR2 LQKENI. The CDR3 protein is CASSVTPKNTEAFF. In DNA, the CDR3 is TGTGCCAGCTCTGTGACACCCAAGAACACTGAAGCTTTCTTT.

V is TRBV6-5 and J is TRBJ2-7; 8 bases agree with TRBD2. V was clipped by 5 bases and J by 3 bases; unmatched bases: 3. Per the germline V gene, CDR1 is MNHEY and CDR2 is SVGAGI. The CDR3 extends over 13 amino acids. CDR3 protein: CASSTSGVYEQYF. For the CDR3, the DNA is TGTGCCAGCAGTACTAGCGGAGTCTACGAGCAGTACTTC.

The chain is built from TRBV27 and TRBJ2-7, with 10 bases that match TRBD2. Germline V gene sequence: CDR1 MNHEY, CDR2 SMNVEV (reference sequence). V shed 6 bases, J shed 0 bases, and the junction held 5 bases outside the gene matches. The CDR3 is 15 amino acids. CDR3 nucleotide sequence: TGTGCCAGCAGCTCAACTAGCGGGGCCTCCTACGAGCAGTACTTC. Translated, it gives CASSSTSGASYEQYF.

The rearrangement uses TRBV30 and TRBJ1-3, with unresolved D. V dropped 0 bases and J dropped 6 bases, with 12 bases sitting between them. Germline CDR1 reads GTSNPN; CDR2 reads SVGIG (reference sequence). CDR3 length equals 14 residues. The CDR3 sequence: CAWSVPPQKNTIYF. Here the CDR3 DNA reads TGTGCCTGGAGTGTACCCCCTCAGAAAAACACCATATATTTT.

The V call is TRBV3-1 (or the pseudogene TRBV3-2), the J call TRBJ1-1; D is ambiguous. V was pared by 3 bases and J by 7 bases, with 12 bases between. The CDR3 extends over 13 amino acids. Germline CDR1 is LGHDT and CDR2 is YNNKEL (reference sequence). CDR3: CASSHKPGYEAFF. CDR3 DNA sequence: TGTGCCAGCAGCCACAAACCGGGATATGAAGCTTTCTTT.

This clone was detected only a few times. This CDR3 is CASSYSGGRRNEQYF. DNA for the CDR3: TGTGCCAGCAGTTACTCCGGGGGGCGCCGGAACGAGCAGTACTTC. This chain connects TRBV6-5 to TRBJ2-7; D is possibly TRBD2 (7 bases). V was shortened by 0 bases and J by 5 bases, with 14 bases between the two germline ends. Germline V gene lookup returns CDR1 MNHEY and CDR2 SVGAGI. The CDR3 totals 15 residues.

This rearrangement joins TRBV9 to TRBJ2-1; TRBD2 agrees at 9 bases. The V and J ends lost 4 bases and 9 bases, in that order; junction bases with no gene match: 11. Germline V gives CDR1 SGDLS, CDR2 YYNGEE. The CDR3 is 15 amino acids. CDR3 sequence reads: CASSPGLALRAEQFF. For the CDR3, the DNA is TGTGCCAGCAGCCCGGGACTAGCCCTTCGAGCTGAGCAGTTCTTC.

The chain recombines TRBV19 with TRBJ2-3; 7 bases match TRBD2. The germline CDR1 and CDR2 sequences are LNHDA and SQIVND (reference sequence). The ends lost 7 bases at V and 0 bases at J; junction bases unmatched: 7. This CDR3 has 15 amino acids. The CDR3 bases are TGTGCCAGTACCCCCTCTAGCGGAAGCACAGATACGCAGTATTTT. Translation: CASTPSSGSTDTQYF.

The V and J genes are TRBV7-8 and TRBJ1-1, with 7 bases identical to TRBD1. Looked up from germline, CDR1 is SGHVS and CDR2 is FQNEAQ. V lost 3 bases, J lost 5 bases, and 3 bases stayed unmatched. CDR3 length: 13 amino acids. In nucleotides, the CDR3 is TGTGCCAGCAGCTTGAGGGGGCGAACTGAAGCTTTCTTT. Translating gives CASSLRGRTEAFF.

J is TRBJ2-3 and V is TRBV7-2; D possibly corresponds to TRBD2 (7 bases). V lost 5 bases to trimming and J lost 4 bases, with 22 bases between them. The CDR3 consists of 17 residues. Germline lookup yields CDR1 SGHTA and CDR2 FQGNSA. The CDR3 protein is CASSPAPWAGASDTQYF. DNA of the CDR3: TGTGCCAGCAGCCCAGCCCCTTGGGCGGGGGCCTCAGATACGCAGTATTTT.

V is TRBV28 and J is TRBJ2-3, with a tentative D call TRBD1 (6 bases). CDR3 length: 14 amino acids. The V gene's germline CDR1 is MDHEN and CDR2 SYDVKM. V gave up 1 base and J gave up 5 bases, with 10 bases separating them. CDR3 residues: CASSLSRGGDTQYF. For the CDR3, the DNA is TGTGCCAGCAGTTTATCCAGGGGCGGAGATACGCAGTATTTT.

The CDR3 here is CASRADWLTEAFF. The DNA of the CDR3 is TGTGCCAGCAGGGCAGACTGGCTCACTGAAGCTTTCTTT. The chain joins TRBV28 to TRBJ1-1, with D unclear. The CDR3 is 13 residues long. Germline CDR1 is MDHEN and CDR2 is SYDVKM. Between the trimmed V and J ends, which lost 6 bases and 4 bases, there was a span of 12 bases.